Detailed here is one T cell receptor beta chain. It was with a sample-barcoded 5' primer and a J-beta primer mix that a second PCR of about 6 to 12 cycles was run. Each single sample gave us at least 2.5 million CDR3-containing paired-end reads. One entry per CDR3 protein results from TCRdb running MiXCR on the 5' RACE reads. Seen here are 890,000 or so distinct CDR3 sequences, 62% observed once, and the top ten hold around a quarter. Per-sample PBMC isolation yielded at least 6.5 million cells. These data belong to a study of blood T cells in healthy people across ages. The CDR3 is 16 residues long. V was clipped by 5 bases and J by 1 base; unmatched bases: 8. The V gene's germline CDR1 is SGHTA and CDR2 FQGNSA.

The specimen sequenced was blood. The V gene is TRBV7-2, the J gene TRBJ2-7, with TRBD1 identical over 10 bases. The TCR originated in a young man in good health. Here the CDR3 reads CASSPWTGGLSYEQYF. CDR3 nucleotide sequence: TGTGCCAGCAGCCCGTGGACAGGGGGTCTGTCCTACGAGCAGTACTTC.